Sequencing of this T cell receptor beta chain was carried out in a study of early T cells in non-severe SARS-CoV-2 infection. V trimming: 5 bases; J trimming: 6 bases; junction bases outside the gene matches: 6. The CDR3 spans 14 residues. In germline, CDR1 is SGHTA, CDR2 FQGTGA. Researchers tagged individual cDNA molecules with unique molecular identifiers. TCRdb redid the calling of the 5' RACE reads with MiXCR, one entry per CDR3 protein. Altogether 57,000 or so distinct CDR3 sequences are present, around 12% being singletons, with the ten largest covering over 1%. This clonotype has just a few counts.

The sample was whole blood, taken at baseline. This clonotype originated in an adult who was a healthcare worker with PCR-confirmed SARS-CoV-2 infection or an uninfected control (not recorded which). The donor label of this sample is uncertain. V and J are TRBV7-3 and TRBJ2-4; 8 positions match TRBD1. In DNA, the CDR3 is TGTGCCAGCAGCGAGGACAGGGTTACAAACATTCAGTACTTC. Protein: CASSEDRVTNIQYF.